These 7 T cell receptor beta chains came from one sample sequenced in a study of blood T cell repertoires in COVID-19. The repertoire was sequenced with immunoSEQ multiplex PCR; TCRdb's copy has only in-frame clones and lacks some. Of some 530,000 clones detected, 70% to 90% appear once; the ten largest clones hold roughly 3.2%. Sequencing was carried out using peripheral blood. The receptors stem from a human donor in a cohort sampled during active COVID-19.

The CDR3 nucleotides are TGCGCCAGCAGCCAAGAAGCGGGGGCAGGTGCAACTAATGAAAAACTGTTTTTT. Its protein is CASSQEAGAGATNEKLFF. The chain recombines TRBV4-3 with TRBJ1-4, with D possibly TRBD1 on 6 matching bases. V lost 0 bases and J 0 bases, leaving 14 bases between the germline ends. From germline, CDR1 is LGHNA and CDR2 YSLEER. The CDR3 contains 18 residues.

The gene calls are TRBV27 and TRBJ1-1; TRBD1 agrees at 7 bases. Germline V CDR1 and CDR2: MNHEY, SMNVEV (reference sequence). The J segment lost 11 bases and the V segment lost 7 bases, leaving 7 bases of the junction unmatched. The CDR3 has 11 amino acids. The CDR3 DNA sequence: TGTGCCAGCAACCAGGGGGTCCAGGCTTTCTTT. Its protein product is CASNQGVQAFF.

This chain connects TRBV5-4 to TRBJ2-7, with 13 bases that match TRBD2. The V gene end was trimmed by 4 bases and the J gene end by 2 bases; junction bases not matched to a gene: 6. The CDR3 length is 16 residues. Germline V gene lookup returns CDR1 SGHNT and CDR2 YYREEE (reference sequence). The chain's CDR3 is CASSTQLAGGPYEQYF. The CDR3 nucleotides read TGTGCCAGCAGCACCCAACTAGCGGGAGGGCCCTACGAGCAGTACTTC.

The chain carries TRBV2 and TRBJ2-5; TRBD1 agrees at 9 bases. This CDR3 spans 13 amino acids. With V trimmed by 11 bases and J by 4 bases, 8 bases remained unmatched. CDR1 is SNHLY, CDR2 FYNNEI, per germline. CDR3 region: CAPTGQGRETQYF. In nucleotides, the CDR3 is TGTGCCCCAACGGGACAGGGAAGAGAGACCCAGTACTTC. The full variable domain, completed using reference TRBV2 and TRBJ2-5, is EPEVTQTPSHQVTQMGQEVILRCVPISNHLYFYWYRQILGQKVEFLVSFYNNEISEKSEIFDDQFSVERPDGSNFTLKIRSTKLEDSAMYFCAPTGQGRETQYFGPGTRLLVL.

The chain couples TRBV9 to TRBJ2-2; tentatively, D is TRBD1 (5 bases). The CDR3 runs 17 residues. Germline values: CDR1 SGDLS, CDR2 YYNGEE. Trimming took 3 bases from V and 1 from J, leaving 16 bases between them. CDR3 nucleotides: TGTGCCAGCAGCGCCTTTTTAGGGGCGGAGAACACCGGGGAGCTGTTTTTT. This codes for CASSAFLGAENTGELFF. Filled out from reference TRBV9 and TRBJ2-2, the complete variable domain reads DSGVTQTPKHLITATGQRVTLRCSPRSGDLSVYWYQQSLDQGLQFLIQYYNGEERAKGNILERFSAQQFPDLHSELNLSSLELGDSALYFCASSAFLGAENTGELFFGEGSRLTVL.

This chain links TRBV14 with TRBJ2-1, with TRBD1 matching 11 bases. The length of the CDR3 is 15 residues. Germline trimming cut 4 bases from V and 4 bases from J; bases unmatched to any gene: 3. CDR1 and CDR2 from the germline V gene are SGHDN and FVKESK. This chain's CDR3 is CASSPGDRGYNEQFF. Here the CDR3 DNA reads TGTGCCAGCAGCCCTGGGGACAGGGGGTACAATGAGCAGTTCTTC. Looking up the rest from reference TRBV14 and TRBJ2-1 gives the full variable domain: EAGVTQFPSHSVIEKGQTVTLRCDPISGHDNLYWYRRVMGKEIKFLLHFVKESKQDESGMPNNRFLAERTGGTYSTLKVQPAELEDSGVYFCASSPGDRGYNEQFFGPGTRLTVL.

The chain has TRBV7-9 and TRBJ1-4, with 9 bases that match TRBD1. V shed 5 bases, J shed 8 bases, and the junction held 9 bases outside the gene matches. The CDR3 is 15 amino acids. In germline, CDR1 is SEHNR, CDR2 FQNEAQ (reference sequence). CDR3 bases: TGTGCCAGCAGCCTAAGGACAGGGGCGGTCGAAAAACTGTTTTTT. It translates to CASSLRTGAVEKLFF. The full variable domain, rest sourced from reference TRBV7-9 and TRBJ1-4, is DTGVSQNPRHKITKRGQNVTFRCDPISEHNRLYWYRQTLGQGPEFLTYFQNEAQLEKSRLLSDRFSAERPKGSFSTLEIQRTEQGDSAMYLCASSLRTGAVEKLFFGSGTQLSVL.